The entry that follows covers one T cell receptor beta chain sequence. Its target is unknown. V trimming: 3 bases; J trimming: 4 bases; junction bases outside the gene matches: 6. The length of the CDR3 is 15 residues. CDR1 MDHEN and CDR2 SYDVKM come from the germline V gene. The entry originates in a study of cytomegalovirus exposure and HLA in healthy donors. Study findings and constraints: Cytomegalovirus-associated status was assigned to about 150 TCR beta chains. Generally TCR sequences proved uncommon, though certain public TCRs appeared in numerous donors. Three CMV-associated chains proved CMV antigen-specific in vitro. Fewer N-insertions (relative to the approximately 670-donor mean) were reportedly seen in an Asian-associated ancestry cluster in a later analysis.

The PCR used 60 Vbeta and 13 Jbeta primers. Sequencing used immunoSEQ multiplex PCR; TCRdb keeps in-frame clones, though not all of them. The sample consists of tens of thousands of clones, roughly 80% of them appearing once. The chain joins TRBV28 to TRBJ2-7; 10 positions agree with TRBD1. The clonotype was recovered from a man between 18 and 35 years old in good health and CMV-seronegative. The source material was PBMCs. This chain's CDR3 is CASSFRRTGGYEQYF. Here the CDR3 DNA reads TGTGCCAGCAGTTTCAGGAGGACAGGGGGTTACGAGCAGTACTTC.